The 14 T cell receptor beta chains listed next were all sequenced from one sample in a study of cytomegalovirus exposure and HLA in healthy donors. The PCR used 60 Vbeta and 13 Jbeta primers. Clones were read by immunoSEQ multiplex PCR, and TCRdb kept only the in-frame ones, dropping some. Altogether 150,000 to 200,000 clones are present, about 80% being singletons, with the ten largest covering around 0.89%. The sequenced sample was PBMCs. Receptor source: a woman in her forties or fifties in good health and CMV-seropositive.

This clone occurred once. The chain uses TRBV6-5 and TRBJ1-1, with D uncertain. The CDR3 contains 14 residues. The V gene lost 5 bases and the J gene lost 5 bases, with 15 bases spanning the gap. CDR1 and CDR2 (germline): MNHEY, SVGAGI. The CDR3 loop is CASSEIEGGTEAFF. In DNA form, the CDR3 reads TGTGCCAGCAGTGAAATTGAGGGCGGAACTGAAGCTTTCTTT.

The rearrangement links TRBV7-9 to TRBJ1-5; possibly TRBD1 for D (6 bases). The germline CDR1 and CDR2 sequences are SEHNR and FQNEAQ (reference sequence). The CDR3 totals 14 residues. V gave up 2 bases and J gave up 6 bases, with 11 bases separating them. The CDR3 spells CASSLRGSGQPQHF. CDR3 bases: TGTGCCAGCAGCTTAAGGGGGTCGGGTCAGCCCCAGCATTTT.

CDR3 sequence (DNA): TGCAGCGGGAGCTCTGGAAACACCATATATTTT. Protein: CSGSSGNTIYF. V usage is TRBV29-1 and J usage is TRBJ1-3; D unclear. Trimming left V 7 bases short and J 0 bases short, with 4 bases between. There are 11 residues in the CDR3. CDR1 and CDR2 (germline): SQVTM, ANQGSEA.

The V gene is TRBV4-1, the J gene TRBJ2-7, with 11 bases fitting TRBD2. Germline V gene data show CDR1 as MGHRA and CDR2 as YSYEKL. The V and J ends lost 0 bases and 4 bases, in that order; junction bases with no gene match: 2. The CDR3 runs to 15 residues. Written as DNA, the CDR3 is TGCGCCAGCAGCCAAGAGGGGACTAGCGGATACGAGCAGTACTTC. Translation: CASSQEGTSGYEQYF.

The V call is TRBV4-2, the J call TRBJ2-1, with TRBD2 matching over 8 bases. This CDR3 comprises 17 residues. The junction had 17 bases not matched to a gene; V was cut back by 4 bases and J by 9 bases. Germline assignment: CDR1 LGHNA and CDR2 YNFKEQ. In DNA form, the CDR3 reads TGTGCCAGCAGCCTGGGGGTAGCGGGATTGGGAGTGGGTGAGCAGTTCTTC. Translated, it gives CASSLGVAGLGVGEQFF.

The chain couples TRBV19 to TRBJ2-3; 9 bases agree with TRBD2. V shed 3 bases and J 4 bases; nucleotides not matched to a gene: 5. CDR1 is LNHDA, CDR2 SQIVND, per germline (reference sequence). CDR3 length: 15 amino acids. CDR3 in DNA: TGTGCCAGTAGTATTAGCGGGAGAAGTGCAGATACGCAGTATTTT. Translating gives CASSISGRSADTQYF. Supplemented by reference TRBV19 and TRBJ2-3, the full variable domain reads DGGITQSPKYLFRKEGQNVTLSCEQNLNHDAMYWYRQDPGQGLRLIYYSQIVNDFQKGDIAEGYSVSREKKESFPLTVTSAQKNPTAFYLCASSISGRSADTQYFGPGTRLTVL.

V gene TRBV28 combines with J gene TRBJ2-5, with D possibly TRBD1 on 6 matching bases. The germline gives CDR1 MDHEN, CDR2 SYDVKM. The CDR3 extends over 14 amino acids. Trimming stripped 5 bases from V and 5 bases from J, with 15 bases between. In DNA, the CDR3 is TGTGCCAGCAGTATCGGACAGTTCCCCGAGACCCAGTACTTC. Translation: CASSIGQFPETQYF.

This rearrangement joins TRBV2 to TRBJ2-7; possible D gene TRBD1, 6 bases. V lost 5 bases to trimming and J lost 6 bases, with 11 bases between them. The CDR3 spans 12 residues. CDR1 is SNHLY and CDR2 is FYNNEI in the germline V gene. The CDR3 DNA follows: TGTGCCAGCAGTCCAGGGGTAGTCGAGCAGTACTTC. Amino acids: CASSPGVVEQYF.

CDR3 residues: CASSRRATTTDTQYF. CDR3 nucleotide sequence: TGTGCCAGCAGCCGACGCGCGACTACCACAGATACGCAGTATTTT. The chain has TRBV7-6 and TRBJ2-3; D is possibly TRBD2 (5 bases). CDR1 SGHVS and CDR2 FNYEAQ come from the germline V gene. CDR3 length equals 15 residues. The ends were cut back, 5 bases at V and 2 bases at J, with 14 bases in the middle.

This chain's CDR3 is CASSYGTSQWADTQYF. DNA of the CDR3: TGTGCCAGCAGTTATGGGACTTCTCAGTGGGCAGATACGCAGTATTTT. V is TRBV28 and J is TRBJ2-3; the D gene is possibly TRBD2 (6 bases). From germline, CDR1 is MDHEN and CDR2 SYDVKM. The CDR3 consists of 16 residues. Trimming removed 4 bases at V and 4 bases at J, with 18 bases between.

This chain uses TRBV6-1 with TRBJ1-1, with TRBD1 as a possible D gene (5 bases). This CDR3 is 12 amino acids long. The V gene's germline CDR1 is MNHNS and CDR2 SASEGT. The ends were cut back, 2 bases at V and 8 bases at J, with 9 bases in the middle. The CDR3 coding sequence is TGTGCCAGCAGTGAAAGGGGCAGGGAAGCTTTCTTT. Protein: CASSERGREAFF.

This chain uses TRBV9 with TRBJ1-3; 7 nucleotides line up with TRBD1. The CDR3 has 15 residues. V was clipped by 3 bases and J by 0 bases; unmatched bases: 3. Germline CDR1 is SGDLS and CDR2 is YYNGEE. CDR3 DNA sequence: TGTGCCAGCAGCGCTAGGGACAGCTCTGGAAACACCATATATTTT. Its translation is CASSARDSSGNTIYF.

There are a few counts of this clone. The chain joins TRBV5-1 to TRBJ2-3; 10 bases align to TRBD2. The germline V gene encodes CDR1 SGHRS and CDR2 YFSETQ. The CDR3 consists of 16 residues. With V trimmed by 9 bases and J by 1 base, 11 bases remained unmatched. CDR3 DNA: TGCGCCACCCGAATAAAAAGCGGGGGGGGCACAGATACGCAGTATTTT. Its protein product is CATRIKSGGGTDTQYF.

In regard to this clone: In the same sample, other DNA sequences code for this CDR3. V and J are TRBV9 and TRBJ1-1, with D maybe TRBD1 (5 bases). CDR3 length: 13 residues. Deletions cut 0 bases from V and 5 bases from J, with 8 bases between. The V gene's germline CDR1 is SGDLS and CDR2 YYNGEE. In DNA, the CDR3 is TGTGCCAGCAGCGTAGGGGGGGATACTGAAGCTTTCTTT. Translated: CASSVGGDTEAFF.